These T cell receptor beta chains were read from a single sample in a study of blood T cells in healthy people across ages. Using its own MiXCR run on the 5' RACE reads, TCRdb lists one record per CDR3 protein. The data show 550,000 to 650,000 distinct CDR3 sequences, approximately 30% seen once. The sample comprised blood. These receptor sequences come from a woman aged 80 or older in good health. Each CDR3 is given with its conserved first and last residue. Each record gives: CDR3 protein, clone size, J gene, V gene. The size entry is marked missing in some rows and otherwise reads once, few, many or a size class.

CSADYSLAAQETQYF many TRBJ2-5 TRBV20-1
CASSRLGGAYEQYF NA TRBJ2-7 TRBV7-2
CATSMRRQAEKLFF NA TRBJ1-4 TRBV15
CAISDFDGGSSYEQYF many TRBJ2-7 TRBV10-3
CSVQFYQDQTGEQYF many TRBJ2-7 TRBV29-1
CASSEVGGTEAFF NA TRBJ1-1 TRBV19
CASSRAGGPETQYF NA TRBJ2-5 TRBV7-2
CASSLEGALVINEQFF many TRBJ2-1 TRBV5-1
CAISESTLGTGGTEAFF NA TRBJ1-1 TRBV10-3
CASRKKTESNAEVFF NA TRBJ1-1 TRBV12-3/TRBV12-4
CASRDPYNEQFF few TRBJ2-1 TRBV6-6
CASTSQESFQETQYF few TRBJ2-5 TRBV6-2/TRBV6-3
CASSHRSPTNEKLFF many TRBJ1-4 TRBV7-9
CASSYLTGGPRFHEQFF many TRBJ2-1 TRBV6-2/TRBV6-3
CASSEPRGGPTQFF NA TRBJ2-1 TRBV6-1
CASSVGLAGGGETQYF NA TRBJ2-5 TRBV25-1
CASSSPGLAGGGEQFF many TRBJ2-1 TRBV7-3
CASSGGHNYGYTF many TRBJ1-2 TRBV7-6
CASRRGEYSNQPQHF many TRBJ1-5 TRBV12-3/TRBV12-4
CASSYQPLAGNVGQYF many TRBJ2-5 TRBV6-2/TRBV6-3
CSPRDHEETQYF many TRBJ2-5 TRBV20-1
CASSQSRLAGSTDTQYF NA TRBJ2-3 TRBV5-1